This entry describes one T cell receptor beta chain. Antigen specificity is unknown. The data were taken from a study of T cell responses to AZD1222 COVID-19 vaccine. The study, taken as a whole, reports: White British donors predominated, females outnumbered males, and clonal diversity was possibly underestimated. Baseline seropositivity characterized only six or seven AZD1222 recipients.

This CDR3 contains 12 residues. Germline loops: CDR1 MNHEY, CDR2 SMNVEV (reference sequence). V was clipped by 8 bases and J by 1 base, with 8 bases between them. TCRdb keeps only in-frame clones here, not all; method: immunoSEQ multiplex PCR. The sample holds over 150,000 clones; under 95% are singletons and the top ten take roughly 4.4%. The receptor was isolated from an adult in good health. The V and J genes are TRBV27 and TRBJ1-1; perhaps TRBD1 as D (5 bases). Sequenced here: peripheral blood, sampled on day 0 of MenACWY control vaccination. The CDR3 region has the DNA TGTGCCAGCCACACAGGGAACACTGAAGCTTTCTTT. It encodes CASHTGNTEAFF.